This TCR beta chain was recorded in a study of T cell repertoires in cytomegalovirus infection. Study as a whole: Researchers turned to recently identified HLA-C-restricted CMV epitopes as well as well-studied HLA-B-restricted ones. Public TCR beta signature analysis indicated the presence of both CMV infection and matching HLA type.

This clonotype was counted ten times or more. What it binds is not known. The ends lost 11 bases at V and 7 bases at J; junction bases unmatched: 7. Germline CDR1 and CDR2: SGHVS and FQNEAQ. This CDR3 is built from 14 residues. Via MiXCR, TCRdb re-called the reads, giving one row per CDR3 protein. The sample carries 45,000 to 50,000 distinct CDR3 sequences, around 18% recorded once. Here the sequenced sample was CD8+ T cells from cultured PBMCs, taken from culture after CMV antigen stimulation. V gene TRBV7-8 combines with J gene TRBJ2-1, with 14 bases matching TRBD2. This clonotype was obtained from a human donor in good health (CMV status not recorded). Some clones in this sample may be carry-over from other donors' samples. The CDR3 protein is CASEGTSGSNEQFF. For the CDR3, the DNA is TGTGCCTCGGAAGGGACTAGCGGGAGTAATGAGCAGTTCTTC.